These 2 T cell receptor beta chains were sequenced from one sample in a study of identical twins. TCRdb re-derived calls from the 5' RACE reads in MiXCR, one entry per CDR3 protein. The data hold 400,000 to 550,000 distinct CDR3 sequences, with about 24% observed a single time. This same sample was also taken into another study, of T cells expressing NK-cell markers.

The specimen was CD4+ T cells sorted from blood. Every receptor here comes from a woman between 18 and 30 years old in good health.

This clonotype was observed a few times. The gene calls are TRBV6-2 or TRBV6-3 and TRBJ2-7; D is perhaps TRBD2 (5 bases). V was cut by 3 bases and J by 3 bases, with 9 bases left in between. This CDR3 has 13 amino acids. CDR1 and CDR2 (germline): MNHEY, SVGEGT. The CDR3 region is CASSYSAGYEQYF. DNA for the CDR3: TGTGCCAGCAGTTATAGCGCCGGCTACGAGCAGTACTTC.

The CDR3 DNA reads TGCGCCAGCAGCTTGTTCGCGGAAGATAATTCACCCCTCCACTTT. It specifies CASSLFAEDNSPLHF. The V gene is TRBV5-1, the J gene TRBJ1-6; no clear D gene. Trimming cost V 1 base and J 5 bases, with 10 bases left between them. This CDR3 comprises 15 residues. The germline V gene has CDR1 SGHRS and CDR2 YFSETQ.